This T cell receptor beta chain emerged from a study of cytomegalovirus exposure and HLA in healthy donors. The PCR contained 60 Vbeta and 13 Jbeta primers. Profiled with immunoSEQ multiplex PCR; TCRdb holds only in-frame clones, not every one. The sample gives 120,000 to 150,000 clones, nearly 80% of which show up once; 4.5% to 6% is in the top ten. The germline V and J ends were trimmed by 11 bases and 0 bases, with 17 bases remaining between them. The CDR3 loop spans 15 amino acids. Germline CDR1 is MNHEY and CDR2 is SVGAGI. Study conclusions and caveats: Cytomegalovirus-associated status was assigned to approximately 160 TCR beta chains. In a later analysis, a missense DCLRE1C variant was linked to TCR beta V- and J-gene trimming.

Regarding this clone: Its antigen remains unknown.

The sequence was collected from a male donor in good health and CMV-seronegative. The rearrangement joins TRBV6-5 to TRBJ1-5, with no clear D. What was sequenced was PBMCs. The CDR3 loop is CASKPVGHSNQPQHF. The CDR3 DNA follows: TGTGCCTCCAAACCAGTGGGCCATAGCAATCAGCCCCAGCATTTT.